The 30 T cell receptor beta chains reported below all come from one sample, sequenced in a study of blood T cell repertoires in COVID-19. TCRdb's table, derived via immunoSEQ multiplex PCR, lists solely in-frame clones and lacks some. The sample holds roughly 140,000 clones, approximately 80% seen once. Sequenced input: peripheral blood. The receptors originated from an elderly woman in a cohort sampled during active or convalescent COVID-19.

This chain uses TRBV10-3 with TRBJ1-1, with D perhaps matching TRBD1 (6 bases). The CDR3 is 15 amino acids. In germline, CDR1 is ENHRY, CDR2 SYGVKD. Trimming pared 0 bases from V and 5 bases from J, leaving 13 bases between. The CDR3 reads CAISESGAPGTEAFF. The CDR3 nucleotides are TGTGCCATCAGTGAGTCGGGGGCCCCGGGAACTGAAGCTTTCTTT.

The V gene is TRBV5-6, the J gene TRBJ1-2; the match to TRBD1 covers 8 bases. Trimming cost V 3 bases and J 4 bases; bases outside gene matches: 14. CDR1 is SGHDT and CDR2 is YYEEEE in the germline V gene. There are 17 residues in the CDR3. The CDR3 coding sequence is TGTGCCAGCAGCTGGCTCGGGACAGGCCCACTAGGCTATGGCTACACCTTC. It codes for CASSWLGTGPLGYGYTF.

The chain's CDR3 is CASSQGTANYGYTF. DNA of the CDR3: TGCGCCAGCAGCCAAGGGACAGCGAACTATGGCTACACCTTC. The chain combines TRBV4-1 with TRBJ1-2; D perhaps matches TRBD1 (6 bases). There are 14 residues in the CDR3. Germline V gene data show CDR1 as MGHRA and CDR2 as YSYEKL. The germline V and J ends were trimmed by 1 base and 2 bases, with 8 bases remaining between them.

This clone was observed a few times. The rearrangement links TRBV2 to TRBJ2-7; the D gene is possibly TRBD1 (6 bases). There are 13 residues in the CDR3. Trimming stripped 6 bases from V and 1 base from J, with 10 bases between. CDR1 is SNHLY, CDR2 FYNNEI, per germline. The CDR3: CASRDRYSYEQYF. The CDR3 DNA reads TGTGCCAGCAGAGACAGGTATTCCTACGAGCAGTACTTC.

The chain is built from TRBV6-5 and TRBJ1-3; 7 bases agree with TRBD1. The junction had 9 bases not matched to a gene; V was cut back by 6 bases and J by 4 bases. CDR3 length: 15 amino acids. CDR1 is MNHEY, CDR2 SVGAGI, per germline. The CDR3 spells CASSSGFRGGNTIYF. The CDR3 bases are TGTGCCAGCAGCAGTGGGTTCAGGGGGGGAAACACCATATATTTT.

DNA of the CDR3: TGTGCCAGACAGGATAGCAATCAGCCCCAGCATTTT. Protein sequence: CARQDSNQPQHF. This chain uses TRBV10-3 with TRBJ1-5; D might be TRBD1 (6 bases). Germline V gene lookup returns CDR1 ENHRY and CDR2 SYGVKD. Trimming cost V 10 bases and J 0 bases, with 7 bases left between them. The CDR3 runs 12 residues.

The chain has TRBV2 and TRBJ2-5; 9 bases map to TRBD1. In germline, CDR1 is SNHLY, CDR2 FYNNEI. CDR3 length: 14 amino acids. Trimming removed 1 base from V and 5 bases from J; junction bases left unmatched: 2. CDR3 residues: CASSEGTGVETQYF. DNA for the CDR3: TGTGCCAGCAGTGAAGGGACAGGGGTGGAGACCCAGTACTTC. The full variable domain, with the rest looked up from reference TRBV2 and TRBJ2-5, is EPEVTQTPSHQVTQMGQEVILRCVPISNHLYFYWYRQILGQKVEFLVSFYNNEISEKSEIFDDQFSVERPDGSNFTLKIRSTKLEDSAMYFCASSEGTGVETQYFGPGTRLLVL.

In DNA, the CDR3 is TGTGCCAGCAGTTTCCGAGAGACCCAGTACTTC. It encodes CASSFRETQYF. This chain joins TRBV3-1 (or the pseudogene TRBV3-2) and TRBJ2-5; D unresolved. There are 11 residues in the CDR3. Germline V CDR1 and CDR2: LGHDT, YNNKEL (reference sequence). Trimming shortened V by 6 bases and J by 4 bases, and 6 bases separated the two germline ends.

CDR3 nucleotide sequence: TGTGCCAGCAGCCCTGGCCCCACCGGGACAGGGAAGGGGGAGCAGTTCTTC. This encodes CASSPGPTGTGKGEQFF. V is TRBV5-4 and J is TRBJ2-1, with 9 nucleotides matching TRBD1. The V segment lost 4 bases and the J segment 10 bases; nucleotides outside the gene matches: 18. The CDR3 spans 17 residues. CDR1 is SGHNT, CDR2 YYREEE, per germline (reference sequence).

The chain employs TRBV14 and TRBJ2-3; tentatively, D is TRBD1 (5 bases). The CDR3 has 14 amino acids. Between the trimmed V and J ends, which lost 4 bases and 5 bases, there was a span of 13 bases. Per the germline V gene, CDR1 is SGHDN and CDR2 is FVKESK. CDR3 region: CASSLWTRKDTQYF. The CDR3 region has the DNA TGTGCCAGCAGCCTATGGACACGGAAAGATACGCAGTATTTT.

CDR3 residues: CATSDDRLGAPTDTQYF. CDR3 sequence (DNA): TGTGCCACCAGTGATGACCGTTTGGGGGCGCCCACAGATACGCAGTATTTT. The chain uses TRBV24-1 and TRBJ2-3; D is perhaps TRBD1 (6 bases). This CDR3 region has 17 residues. Trimming took 3 bases from V and 2 from J, leaving 17 bases between them. Germline CDR1 is KGHDR and CDR2 is SFDVKD.

V is TRBV19 and J is TRBJ2-1, with 14 bases lining up with TRBD2. Germline V gives CDR1 LNHDA, CDR2 SQIVND (reference sequence). CDR3 length equals 16 residues. The junction had 12 bases not matched to a gene; V was cut back by 9 bases and J by 8 bases. CDR3 protein: CASNSPGLAGGDEQFF. CDR3 DNA: TGTGCCAGCAATTCCCCCGGACTAGCGGGGGGAGATGAGCAGTTCTTC.

The chain carries TRBV18 and TRBJ2-3; the D gene is possibly TRBD2 (6 bases). The CDR3 extends over 13 amino acids. The V gene's germline CDR1 is KGHSH and CDR2 LQKENI. V was trimmed by 5 bases and J by 2 bases, leaving 8 bases between them. CDR3 bases: TGTGCCAGCTCAGCGGACTACACAGATACGCAGTATTTT. Amino acids: CASSADYTDTQYF.

CDR3 in amino acids: CASSLATVEETQYF. The CDR3 DNA reads TGTGCCAGCAGCTTAGCGACAGTGGAAGAGACCCAGTACTTC. This chain connects TRBV7-2 to TRBJ2-5; a possible D gene is TRBD1 (5 bases). This CDR3 region has 14 residues. Trimming left V 0 bases short and J 3 bases short, with 8 bases between. In germline, CDR1 is SGHTA, CDR2 FQGNSA.

The J gene is TRBJ2-3, the V gene TRBV7-2; TRBD1 agrees at 12 bases. The CDR3 spans 17 residues. From germline, CDR1 is SGHTA and CDR2 FQGNSA. The V and J ends lost 4 bases and 5 bases, in that order; junction bases with no gene match: 10. CDR3 sequence: CASSSGQGAFGKDTQYF. DNA of the CDR3: TGTGCCAGCAGCTCGGGACAGGGGGCGTTCGGGAAAGATACGCAGTATTTT.

The chain employs TRBV7-3 and TRBJ2-3, with 9 nucleotides matching TRBD2. In germline, CDR1 is SGHTA, CDR2 FQGTGA. With V trimmed by 2 bases and J by 7 bases, 4 bases remained unmatched. The CDR3 runs 14 residues. The CDR3 DNA reads as TGTGCCAGCAGCTTAGGTAGCGGGGGTTATACGCAGTATTTT. It specifies CASSLGSGGYTQYF.

The chain joins TRBV11-2 to TRBJ2-1, with 8 bases aligning to TRBD2. V gave up 2 bases and J gave up 9 bases; unmatched junction bases: 12. The germline gives CDR1 SGHAT, CDR2 FQNNGV. CDR3 length: 16 residues. This CDR3 is CASSLSGGGGRGEQFF. The CDR3 DNA is TGTGCCAGCAGCTTAAGCGGGGGCGGGGGTAGGGGTGAGCAGTTCTTC.

The chain carries TRBV19 and TRBJ2-5; D might be TRBD1 (5 bases). This CDR3 has 13 amino acids. The V gene lost 3 bases and the J gene lost 7 bases, with 12 bases spanning the gap. Germline V gives CDR1 LNHDA, CDR2 SQIVND (reference sequence). CDR3 region: CASSIQGLGTQYF. CDR3 bases: TGTGCCAGTAGTATTCAGGGCTTGGGGACCCAGTACTTC.

The chain recombines TRBV7-9 with TRBJ2-2; 8 bases line up with TRBD1. The V gene's germline CDR1 is SEHNR and CDR2 FQNEAQ (reference sequence). The CDR3 runs to 15 residues. V shed 5 bases and J 7 bases; nucleotides not matched to a gene: 9. CDR3 protein: CASSPTDRVIGELFF. The CDR3 DNA reads as TGTGCCAGCAGCCCAACGGACAGGGTGATCGGGGAGCTGTTTTTT.

This chain joins TRBV6-2 or TRBV6-3 and TRBJ2-7; 8 nucleotides line up with TRBD1. V was pared by 5 bases and J by 4 bases, with 10 bases of the junction left unmatched. The CDR3 has 15 residues. CDR1 and CDR2 (germline): MNHEY, SVGEGT. The CDR3 loop is CASSAPGRGLYEQYV. CDR3 coding DNA: TGTGCCAGCAGTGCACCGGGCAGGGGGCTGTACGAGCAGTACGTC.

The V and J genes are TRBV7-8 and TRBJ1-2, with D tentatively TRBD1 (6 bases). The length of the CDR3 is 13 residues. The ends were cut back, 5 bases at V and 4 bases at J, with 11 bases in the middle. The germline V gene encodes CDR1 SGHVS and CDR2 FQNEAQ. CDR3 protein: CASSSGQLYGYTF. CDR3 DNA sequence: TGTGCCAGCAGCAGCGGACAGCTCTATGGCTACACCTTC.

The J gene is TRBJ1-1, the V gene TRBV3-1 (or the pseudogene TRBV3-2); 7 nucleotides align to TRBD1. This CDR3 is 15 amino acids long. V lost 4 bases to trimming and J lost 1 base; unmatched junction nucleotides: 6. CDR1 LGHDT and CDR2 YNNKEL come from the germline V gene (reference sequence). The CDR3 is CASSLRQGQNTEAFF. The CDR3 coding sequence is TGTGCCAGCAGCCTCAGACAGGGCCAGAACACTGAAGCTTTCTTT.

J is TRBJ1-1 and V is TRBV30, with D perhaps TRBD1 (5 bases). V lost 6 bases, J lost 0 bases, and 11 bases lay in between. CDR3 length equals 13 residues. Germline-derived CDR1 and CDR2 are GTSNPN and SVGIG (reference sequence). This CDR3 is CACSRGVNTEAFF. The CDR3, as DNA: TGTGCCTGCAGCCGGGGGGTGAACACTGAAGCTTTCTTT.

This rearrangement joins TRBV7-2 to TRBJ2-5; 12 nucleotides align to TRBD2. Germline CDR1 reads SGHTA; CDR2 reads FQGNSA. V lost 4 bases and J lost 6; bases outside the gene matches: 6. The CDR3 is made up of 15 amino acids. CDR3 loop: CASSSSSGGAQTQYF. In DNA, the CDR3 is TGTGCCAGCAGCTCCTCTAGCGGGGGGGCTCAGACCCAGTACTTC.

The gene calls are TRBV18 and TRBJ1-6; D ambiguous. Germline V gene sequence: CDR1 KGHSH, CDR2 LQKENI. CDR3 length equals 16 residues. V was shortened by 4 bases and J by 0 bases, with 10 bases between the two germline ends. CDR3 sequence: CASSREGSSYNSPLHF. The CDR3 region has the DNA TGTGCCAGCTCACGTGAGGGTAGCTCCTATAATTCACCCCTCCACTTT.

The chain recombines TRBV4-2 with TRBJ2-7, with TRBD1 identical over 9 bases. Looked up from germline, CDR1 is LGHNA and CDR2 is YNFKEQ. The V gene end was trimmed by 3 bases and the J gene end by 7 bases; junction bases not matched to a gene: 10. The CDR3 extends over 15 amino acids. The CDR3 is CASSHDQGQGGEQYF. CDR3 nucleotide sequence: TGTGCCAGCAGCCACGATCAGGGACAGGGCGGGGAGCAGTACTTC.

V gene TRBV7-3 combines with J gene TRBJ2-1; D remains ambiguous. Trimming cost V 1 base and J 9 bases, with 10 bases left between them. From germline, CDR1 is SGHTA and CDR2 FQGTGA. The CDR3 sequence is 13 residues long. As DNA, the CDR3 is TGTGCCAGCAGCTTAAATCCCCCTAGTGAGCAGTTCTTC. It yields the protein CASSLNPPSEQFF.

The CDR3 DNA sequence: TGTGCCAGCAGCACGGGACAATTCCGTGGTGAGCAGTTCTTC. This gives the protein CASSTGQFRGEQFF. The V call is TRBV5-4, the J call TRBJ2-1; possibly TRBD1 for D (6 bases). The CDR3 spans 14 residues. Deletions cut 4 bases from V and 9 bases from J, with 17 bases between. Germline loops: CDR1 SGHNT, CDR2 YYREEE (reference sequence).

The genes are TRBV7-6 and TRBJ1-6; possibly TRBD1 for D (5 bases). V shed 4 bases and J shed 6 bases, with 13 bases lying between them. The germline CDR1 and CDR2 sequences are SGHVS and FNYEAQ. The CDR3 loop spans 15 amino acids. The CDR3 sequence is CASSSRTSGNSPLHF. CDR3 bases: TGTGCCAGCAGCTCCAGGACATCGGGTAATTCACCCCTCCACTTT.

The genes are TRBV6-6 and TRBJ2-1; D may be TRBD2 (6 bases). The ends were cut back, 0 bases at V and 8 bases at J, with 14 bases in the middle. CDR1 and CDR2 from the germline V gene are MNHNY and SVGAGI (reference sequence). This CDR3 is 15 amino acids long. The CDR3 spells CASSYSDRWRDEQFF. As DNA, the CDR3 is TGTGCCAGCAGTTACTCCGACCGCTGGAGGGATGAGCAGTTCTTC.